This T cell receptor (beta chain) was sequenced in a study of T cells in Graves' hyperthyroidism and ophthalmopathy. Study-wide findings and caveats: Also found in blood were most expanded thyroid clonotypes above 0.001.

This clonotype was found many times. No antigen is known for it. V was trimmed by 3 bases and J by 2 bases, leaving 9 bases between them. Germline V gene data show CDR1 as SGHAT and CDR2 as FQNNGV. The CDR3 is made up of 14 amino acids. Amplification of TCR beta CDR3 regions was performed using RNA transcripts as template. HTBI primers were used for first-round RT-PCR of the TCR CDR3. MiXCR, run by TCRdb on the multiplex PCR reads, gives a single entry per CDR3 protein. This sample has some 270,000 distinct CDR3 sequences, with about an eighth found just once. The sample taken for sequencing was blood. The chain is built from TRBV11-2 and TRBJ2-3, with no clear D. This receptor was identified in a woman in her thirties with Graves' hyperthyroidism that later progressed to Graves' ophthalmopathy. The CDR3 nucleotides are TGTGCCAGCAGCTTTTTAGATATCACAGATACGCAGTATTTT. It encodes CASSFLDITDTQYF.